The 10 T cell receptor beta chains in this list originate from one sample, sequenced in a study of T cells in narcolepsy. Profiling relied on immunoSEQ multiplex PCR, and the TCRdb table lists in-frame clones only, not all of them. The repertoire holds approximately 35,000 clones, with around 87% as singletons. The material sequenced was CD45RA- memory CD4+ T cells from PBMCs. The receptors originated from a human donor with narcolepsy.

This rearrangement joins TRBV7-2 to TRBJ2-5; D gene ambiguous. V was clipped by 2 bases and J by 2 bases, with 6 bases between them. The CDR3 runs to 13 residues. CDR1 SGHTA and CDR2 FQGNSA come from the germline V gene. DNA for the CDR3: TGTGCCAGCAGCTTACTGATACAAGAGACCCAGTACTTC. Its translation: CASSLLIQETQYF.

This rearrangement joins TRBV6-5 to TRBJ1-4; 10 positions match TRBD1. V was clipped by 6 bases and J by 8 bases; unmatched bases: 9. Germline CDR1 MNHEY, CDR2 SVGAGI. CDR3 length: 15 amino acids. The CDR3 sequence is CASRSAGDRGEKLFF. Written as DNA, the CDR3 is TGTGCCAGCAGATCGGCTGGGGACAGGGGAGAAAAACTGTTTTTT.

The CDR3 nucleotides read TGTGCCAGCAGCGTCCTCGCAGGGTTCAATGAGCAGTTCTTC. Protein: CASSVLAGFNEQFF. The rearrangement joins TRBV9 to TRBJ2-1, with TRBD1 as a possible D gene (5 bases). This CDR3 has 14 residues. Germline lookup yields CDR1 SGDLS and CDR2 YYNGEE. Trimming cost V 2 bases and J 6 bases, with 12 bases left between them.

This sequence joins TRBV5-5 and TRBJ2-7; the match to TRBD1 covers 11 bases. The length of the CDR3 is 13 residues. Unmatched junction bases numbered 8, after V lost 4 bases and J lost 11 bases. CDR1 is SGHKS and CDR2 is YYEKEE in the germline V gene (reference sequence). CDR3 sequence reads: CASSLGTGGTEYF. The CDR3 coding sequence is TGTGCCAGCAGCCTCGGGACAGGGGGGACCGAGTACTTC.

This clone was counted between two and nine times. In DNA, the CDR3 is TGTGCCAGCAGCGTGGGACAAAAAGGAGAGCAGTTCTTC. It translates to CASSVGQKGEQFF. The chain uses TRBV7-9 and TRBJ2-1, with D maybe TRBD1 (6 bases). The ends were cut back, 5 bases at V and 10 bases at J, with 15 bases in the middle. This CDR3 comprises 13 residues. The V gene's germline CDR1 is SEHNR and CDR2 FQNEAQ (reference sequence).

There are a few counts of this clone. The chain couples TRBV14 to TRBJ2-7; 7 bases map to TRBD2. J was trimmed by 0 bases and V by 5 bases; bases with no gene match: 4. The CDR3 totals 14 residues. CDR1 SGHDN and CDR2 FVKESK come from the germline V gene. This CDR3 reads CASSFGGSSYEQYF. DNA of the CDR3: TGTGCCAGCAGCTTCGGCGGGAGCTCCTACGAGCAGTACTTC.

This clone was seen a single time. The V and J genes are TRBV5-1 and TRBJ2-5; D is possibly TRBD2 (6 bases). Trimming stripped 1 base from V and 1 base from J, with 11 bases between. CDR1 and CDR2 (germline): SGHRS, YFSETQ. CDR3 length: 15 amino acids. In DNA form, the CDR3 reads TGCGCCAGCAGCTTGAGGGGACTGGGCCAAGAGACCCAGTACTTC. It is translated as CASSLRGLGQETQYF.

The chain uses TRBV6-1 and TRBJ2-7, with D perhaps being TRBD1 or TRBD2 (7 bases each). The CDR3 contains 14 residues. V lost 5 bases, J lost 7 bases, and 18 bases lay in between. CDR1 MNHNS and CDR2 SASEGT come from the germline V gene. For the CDR3, the DNA is TGTGCCAGCAGTAGCGGGACAGCCGTACGGGAGCAGTACTTC. It is translated as CASSSGTAVREQYF.

The chain recombines TRBV7-8 with TRBJ2-1; tentatively, D is TRBD1 (5 bases). The V and J ends lost 1 base and 7 bases respectively, with 14 bases between them. The CDR3 has 15 residues. The germline gives CDR1 SGHVS, CDR2 FQNEAQ. The CDR3 bases are TGTGCCAGCAGCTTAGGAAGGGCGGCAGGGAATGAGCAGTTCTTC. Protein sequence: CASSLGRAAGNEQFF.

The J gene is TRBJ2-1, the V gene TRBV5-4; 7 nucleotides agree with TRBD2. From germline, CDR1 is SGHNT and CDR2 YYREEE (reference sequence). This CDR3 contains 16 residues. The V and J ends lost 0 bases and 10 bases, in that order; junction bases with no gene match: 13. The CDR3 sequence: CASSLAQRGTFLEQFF. The CDR3 bases are TGTGCCAGCAGCTTGGCTCAGCGGGGCACCTTCCTCGAGCAGTTCTTC.